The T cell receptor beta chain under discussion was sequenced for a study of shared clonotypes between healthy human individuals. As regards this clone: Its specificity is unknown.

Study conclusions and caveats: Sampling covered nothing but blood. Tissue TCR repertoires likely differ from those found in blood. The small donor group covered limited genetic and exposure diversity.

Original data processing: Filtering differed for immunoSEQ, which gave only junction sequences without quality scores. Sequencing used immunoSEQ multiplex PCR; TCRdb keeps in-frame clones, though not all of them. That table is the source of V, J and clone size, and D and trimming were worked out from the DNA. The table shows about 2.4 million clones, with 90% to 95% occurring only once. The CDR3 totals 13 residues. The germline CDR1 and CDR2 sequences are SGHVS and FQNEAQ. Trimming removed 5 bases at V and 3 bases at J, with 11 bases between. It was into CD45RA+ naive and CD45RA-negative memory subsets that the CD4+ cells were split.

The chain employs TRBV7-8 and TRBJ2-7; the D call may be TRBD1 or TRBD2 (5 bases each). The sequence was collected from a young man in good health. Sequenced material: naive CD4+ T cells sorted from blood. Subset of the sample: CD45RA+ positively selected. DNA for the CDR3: TGTGCCAGCAGCACCGGGGCGTACTACGAGCAGTACTTC. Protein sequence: CASSTGAYYEQYF. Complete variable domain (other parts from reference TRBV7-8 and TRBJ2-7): GAGVSQSPRYKVAKRGQDVALRCDPISGHVSLFWYQQALGQGPEFLTYFQNEAQLDKSGLPSDRFFAERPEGSVSTLKIQRTQQEDSAVYLCASSTGAYYEQYFGPGTRLTVT.